This T cell receptor delta chain was recorded in a study of gamma-delta chains in newborns, infants, children. Turning to the study itself: Microbial exposure reportedly drives polyclonal innate γδ T cell expansion after birth.

TCRdb re-called clones from the reads via CATT. This sample yields about 16,000 delta-chain clones, of which roughly 7% are seen a single time; around 22% belongs to the top ten. This CDR3 region has 18 residues. Trimming shortened V by 0 bases and J by 0 bases, and 11 bases separated the two germline ends. Germline CDR1 and CDR2: GEAIGNYY and EKD. This clone has at least ten counts. The chain combines TRDV2 with TRDJ3, with TRDD3 as a possible D gene (5 bases). The TCR comes from a child who was a newborn, infant or young child, either healthy, febrile or measles-vaccinated (not recorded which). Sequenced material: blood. DNA for the CDR3: TGTGCCTGTGACACCTGGGATCAGGACTCCTGGGACACCCGACAGATGTTTTTC. Translation gives CACDTWDQDSWDTRQMFF.